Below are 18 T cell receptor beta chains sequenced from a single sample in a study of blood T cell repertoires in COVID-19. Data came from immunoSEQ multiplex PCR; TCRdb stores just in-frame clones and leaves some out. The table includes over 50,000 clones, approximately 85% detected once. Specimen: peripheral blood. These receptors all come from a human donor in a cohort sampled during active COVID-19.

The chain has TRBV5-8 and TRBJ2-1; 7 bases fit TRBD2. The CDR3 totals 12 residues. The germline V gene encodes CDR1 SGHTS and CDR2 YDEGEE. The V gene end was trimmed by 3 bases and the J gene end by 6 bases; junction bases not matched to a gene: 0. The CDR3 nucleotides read TGTGCCAGCAGCTGGGGGGGCAATGAGCAGTTCTTC. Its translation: CASSWGGNEQFF.

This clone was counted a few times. The CDR3 coding sequence is TGTGCCAGCAGCCACCCGGGGGAGCGGGGGGTCAATGAGCAGTTCTTC. Residues: CASSHPGERGVNEQFF. The rearrangement links TRBV7-2 to TRBJ2-1; 9 bases map to TRBD2. The CDR3 has 16 residues. The ends lost 5 bases at V and 6 bases at J; junction bases unmatched: 11. Germline CDR1 and CDR2: SGHTA and FQGNSA.

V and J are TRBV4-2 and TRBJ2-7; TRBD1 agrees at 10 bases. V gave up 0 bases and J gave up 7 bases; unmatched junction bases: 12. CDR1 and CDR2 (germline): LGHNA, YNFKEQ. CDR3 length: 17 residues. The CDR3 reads CASSQEKPGQGIYEQYF. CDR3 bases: TGTGCCAGCAGCCAAGAAAAACCGGGACAGGGGATCTATGAGCAGTACTTC.

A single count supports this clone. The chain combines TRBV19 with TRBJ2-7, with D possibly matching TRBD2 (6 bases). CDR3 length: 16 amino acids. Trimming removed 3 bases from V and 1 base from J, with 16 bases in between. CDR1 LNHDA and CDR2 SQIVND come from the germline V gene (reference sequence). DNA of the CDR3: TGTGCCAGTAGTATTAACTCCCGAGGAGGGTCCTACGAGCAGTACTTC. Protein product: CASSINSRGGSYEQYF.

The CDR3 reads CASSSQGTGGADYTF. In DNA, the CDR3 is TGTGCCAGCAGCTCTCAGGGGACAGGGGGCGCGGACTACACCTTC. The gene calls are TRBV9 and TRBJ1-2, with 12 bases aligning to TRBD1. Germline trimming cut 4 bases from V and 10 bases from J; bases unmatched to any gene: 11. The CDR3 contains 15 residues. CDR1 and CDR2 from the germline V gene are SGDLS and YYNGEE.

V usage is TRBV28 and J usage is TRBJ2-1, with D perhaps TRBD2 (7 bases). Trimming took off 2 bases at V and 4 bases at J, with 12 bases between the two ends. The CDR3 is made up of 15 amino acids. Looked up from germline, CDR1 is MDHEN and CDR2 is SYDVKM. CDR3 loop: CASSLGRGGYNEQFF. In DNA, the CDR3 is TGTGCCAGCAGTTTAGGTAGGGGGGGGTACAATGAGCAGTTCTTC.

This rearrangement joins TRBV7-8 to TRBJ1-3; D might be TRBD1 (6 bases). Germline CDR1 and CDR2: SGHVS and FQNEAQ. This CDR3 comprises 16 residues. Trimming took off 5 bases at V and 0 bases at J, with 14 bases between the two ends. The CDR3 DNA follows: TGTGCCAGCAGCCCAAGGGGGGGGTTCTCTGGAAACACCATATATTTT. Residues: CASSPRGGFSGNTIYF. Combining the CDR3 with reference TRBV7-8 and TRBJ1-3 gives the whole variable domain GAGVSQSPRYKVAKRGQDVALRCDPISGHVSLFWYQQALGQGPEFLTYFQNEAQLDKSGLPSDRFFAERPEGSVSTLKIQRTQQEDSAVYLCASSPRGGFSGNTIYFGEGSWLTVV.

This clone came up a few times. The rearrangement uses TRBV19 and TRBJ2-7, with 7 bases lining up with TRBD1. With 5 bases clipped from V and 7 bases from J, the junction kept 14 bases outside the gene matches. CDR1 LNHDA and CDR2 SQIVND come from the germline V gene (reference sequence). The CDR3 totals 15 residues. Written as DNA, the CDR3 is TGTGCCAGTAGTCCAGAGACAGGGATCCCCTCTGAGCAGTACTTC. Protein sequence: CASSPETGIPSEQYF. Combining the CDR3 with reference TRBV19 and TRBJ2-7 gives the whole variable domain DGGITQSPKYLFRKEGQNVTLSCEQNLNHDAMYWYRQDPGQGLRLIYYSQIVNDFQKGDIAEGYSVSREKKESFPLTVTSAQKNPTAFYLCASSPETGIPSEQYFGPGTRLTVT.

The CDR3 here is CASSESWDSSNEKLFF. DNA of the CDR3: TGCGCCAGCAGTGAGTCCTGGGACAGCAGTAATGAAAAACTGTTTTTT. The chain couples TRBV10-1 to TRBJ1-4; 7 bases are shared with TRBD1. V lost 0 bases, J lost 4 bases, and 5 bases stayed unmatched. Germline CDR1 and CDR2: WNHNN and SYGVQD (reference sequence). CDR3 length equals 16 residues.

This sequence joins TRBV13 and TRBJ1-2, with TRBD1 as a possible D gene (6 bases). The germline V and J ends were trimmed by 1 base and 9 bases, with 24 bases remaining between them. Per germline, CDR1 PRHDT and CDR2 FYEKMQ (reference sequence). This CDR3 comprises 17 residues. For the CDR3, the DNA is TGTGCCAGCAGCTTAGAGAGTCGAACAGGGCTTCAAAAGAGCTACACCTTC. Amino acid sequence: CASSLESRTGLQKSYTF.

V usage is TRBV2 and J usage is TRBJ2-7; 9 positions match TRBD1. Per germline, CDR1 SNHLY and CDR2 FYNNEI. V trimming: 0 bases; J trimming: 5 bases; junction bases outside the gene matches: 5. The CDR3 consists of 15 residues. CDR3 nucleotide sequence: TGTGCCAGCAGTGAAGCGGGGACAGGGAGAGACGAGCAGTACTTC. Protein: CASSEAGTGRDEQYF.

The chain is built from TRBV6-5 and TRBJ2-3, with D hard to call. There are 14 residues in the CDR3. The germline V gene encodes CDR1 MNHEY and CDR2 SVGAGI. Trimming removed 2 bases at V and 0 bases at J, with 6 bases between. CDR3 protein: CASSYETSTDTQYF. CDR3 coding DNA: TGTGCCAGCAGTTACGAGACTAGCACAGATACGCAGTATTTT.

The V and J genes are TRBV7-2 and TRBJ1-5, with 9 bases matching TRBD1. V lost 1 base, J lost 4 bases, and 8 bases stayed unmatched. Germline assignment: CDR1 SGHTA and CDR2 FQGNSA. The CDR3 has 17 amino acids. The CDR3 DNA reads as TGTGCCAGCAGCTTAGGTTACAGGGGGCGGCCTAATCAGCCCCAGCATTTT. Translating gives CASSLGYRGRPNQPQHF. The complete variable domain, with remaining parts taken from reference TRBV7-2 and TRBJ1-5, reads GAGVSQSPSNKVTEKGKDVELRCDPISGHTALYWYRQSLGQGLEFLIYFQGNSAPDKSGLPSDRFSAERTGGSVSTLTIQRTQQEDSAVYLCASSLGYRGRPNQPQHFGDGTRLSIL.

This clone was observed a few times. CDR3 protein: CASSPLGLASGNEQFF. CDR3 in DNA: TGTGCCAGCAGCCCCCTCGGGCTAGCATCGGGCAATGAGCAGTTCTTC. The chain uses TRBV11-2 and TRBJ2-1, with a weak D call TRBD2 (5 bases). Germline V gene data show CDR1 as SGHAT and CDR2 as FQNNGV. V shed 5 bases and J shed 6 bases, with 20 bases lying between them. The CDR3 is 16 residues long.

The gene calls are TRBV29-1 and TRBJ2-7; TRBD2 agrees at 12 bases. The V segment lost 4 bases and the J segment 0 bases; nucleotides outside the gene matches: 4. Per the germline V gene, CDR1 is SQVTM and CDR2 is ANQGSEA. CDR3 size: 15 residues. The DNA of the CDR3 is TGCAGCGTTGTGGGACTAGCGGGCATCTCCTACGAGCAGTACTTC. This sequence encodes CSVVGLAGISYEQYF.

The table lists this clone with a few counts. The CDR3, as DNA: TGTGCCAGCAGCCCGCGACTAGCGGGGAACACAGATACGCAGTATTTT. Translating it yields CASSPRLAGNTDTQYF. The chain has TRBV7-9 and TRBJ2-3; 11 bases fit TRBD2. The CDR3 contains 16 residues. The J segment lost 2 bases and the V segment lost 5 bases, leaving 6 bases of the junction unmatched. Germline V CDR1 and CDR2: SEHNR, FQNEAQ (reference sequence). The full variable domain, its missing parts supplied by reference TRBV7-9 and TRBJ2-3, is DTGVSQNPRHKITKRGQNVTFRCDPISEHNRLYWYRQTLGQGPEFLTYFQNEAQLEKSRLLSDRFSAERPKGSFSTLEIQRTEQGDSAMYLCASSPRLAGNTDTQYFGPGTRLTVL.

The CDR3 coding sequence is TGCAGCGTTGCAGGCCAAGTAGGGGGCTCCCAGCATTTT. The encoded protein is CSVAGQVGGSQHF. This chain joins TRBV29-1 and TRBJ1-5, with 7 bases aligning to TRBD1. The CDR3 has 13 residues. The ends lost 4 bases at V and 11 bases at J; junction bases unmatched: 11. Germline CDR1 SQVTM, CDR2 ANQGSEA.

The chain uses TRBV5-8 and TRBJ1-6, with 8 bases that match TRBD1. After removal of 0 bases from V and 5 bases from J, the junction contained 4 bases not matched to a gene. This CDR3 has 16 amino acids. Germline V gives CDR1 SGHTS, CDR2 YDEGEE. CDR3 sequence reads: CASSLASGGDNSPLHF. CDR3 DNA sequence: TGTGCCAGCAGCTTGGCCTCAGGGGGCGATAATTCACCCCTCCACTTT.